These T cell receptor beta chains were read from a single sample in a study of T cell repertoires in cytomegalovirus infection. For these TCRs, the target antigens are not known. TCRdb ran MiXCR on the reads and lists one entry per CDR3 protein. The repertoire holds approximately 990,000 distinct CDR3 sequences, with 30% to 40% as singletons. The sequenced sample was cultured CD8+ T cells from PBMCs, obtained from culture after CMV antigen stimulation. These receptors were obtained from a human donor in good health (CMV status not recorded). Some clones in this sample may be carry-over from other donors' samples. The CDR3 runs from the conserved cysteine through the conserved F or W. Fields, in order: J gene, V gene, D gene, clone size, CDR3 DNA, CDR3 protein. The D gene is left open where the match is weak. Clone size is not always given. Where it is, it says once, few, many or a class for expanded clones.

TRBJ2-1 TRBV12-3/TRBV12-4 - - TGTGCCAGCAGTCCCCCCGGGGGGCCCACCTACAATGAGCAGTTCTTC CASSPPGGPTYNEQFF
TRBJ1-6 TRBV25-1 - - TGTGCCAGCAGAGTCAGGGAGAATTCACCCCTCCACTTT CASRVRENSPLHF
TRBJ2-2 TRBV27 - - TGTGCCAGCTCAAATGGAGGGTTCGCCGGGGAGCTGTTTTTT CASSNGGFAGELFF
TRBJ1-1 TRBV19 TRBD1 - TGTGCCAGTAGTAAGACAGGGGTGCTAAACACTGAAGCTTTCTTT CASSKTGVLNTEAFF
TRBJ2-1 TRBV13 - - TGTGCCAGCAGCTTAGGGTTTCGGACGAACAATGAGCAGTTCTTC CASSLGFRTNNEQFF
TRBJ1-2 TRBV24-1 - - TGTGCCACCAGTGACTCGCGTACACCTAACTATGGCTACACCTTC CATSDSRTPNYGYTF
TRBJ1-4 TRBV6-5 - few TGTGCCAGCAGTTACGGAAAGGGAACTGAAAAACTGTTTTTT CASSYGKGTEKLFF
TRBJ1-5 TRBV20-1 - - TGCAGTGCTACGTATAGCAATCAGCCCCAGCATTTT CSATYSNQPQHF
TRBJ2-1 TRBV11-2 TRBD2 few TGTGCCAGCAGCTGGGGGGCGGGGGGGCGAAATGAGCAGTTCTTC CASSWGAGGRNEQFF
TRBJ2-3 TRBV28 TRBD2 few TGTGCCAGCAGCCCATCGCCGGGTAGCGGGGCCCTGGGGGATACGCAGTATTTT CASSPSPGSGALGDTQYF
TRBJ2-5 TRBV2 - many TGTGCCAGCAGTGAGGAGGTCTTCCAAGAGACCCAGTACTTC CASSEEVFQETQYF
TRBJ2-3 TRBV15 - few TGTGCCACCGGCCGGACCGAAGTCACAGATACGCAGTATTTT CATGRTEVTDTQYF
TRBJ2-1 TRBV28 TRBD1 - TGTGCCAGCTACCGGACAGGGCTCTACAATGAGCAGTTCTTC CASYRTGLYNEQFF
TRBJ2-1 TRBV6-4 TRBD1 - TGTGCCAGCAGCGAACAGGGGGAGTTGGGTTATGACAATGAGCAGTTCTTC CASSEQGELGYDNEQFF
TRBJ2-1 TRBV12-5 TRBD2 - TGTGCTAGTGGTCCCGGTCGGCGGGGGGGCCTCTACAATGAGCAGTTCTTC CASGPGRRGGLYNEQFF
TRBJ1-2 TRBV7-9 TRBD1 - TGTGCCAGCAGCCCCGCGGACAGGGGGCCTCGCGGTTTTTCTTGTACCTTC CASSPADRGPRGFSCTF
TRBJ1-1 TRBV9 - - TGTGCCAGCAGCTTTGACAGGCTGAACACTGAAGCTTTCTTT CASSFDRLNTEAFF
TRBJ1-5 TRBV12-3/TRBV12-4 - - TGTGCCAGCAGTTTACCGGCAACTCCCCAGCCCCAGCATTTT CASSLPATPQPQHF
TRBJ2-1 TRBV27 - - TGTGCCAGCCGGGGTCGTGGGCAGTTCTTC CASRGRGQFF
TRBJ2-1 TRBV12-3/TRBV12-4 - - TGTGCCAGCAGTTTAGCAAGGAGGGAGCCCTACAATGAGCAGTTCTTC CASSLARREPYNEQFF
TRBJ2-1 TRBV7-9 TRBD2 few TGTGCCAGCAGCCCCAGGGTAGCGGGGGCCCCCTCCTACAATGAGCAGTTCTTC CASSPRVAGAPSYNEQFF
TRBJ1-1 TRBV27 TRBD1 few TGTGCCAGCAGTAGCCCCCGACAGGGCCGATACACTGAAGCTTTCTTT CASSSPRQGRYTEAFF
TRBJ1-1 TRBV27 - - TGTGCCAGCAGGGGAAAAAGTTTAGTTCGGGCAGGCCCGGGGAACACTGAAGCTTTCTTT CASRGKSLVRAGPGNTEAFF
TRBJ1-5 TRBV6-8 - few TGTGCCCTCGCTAGGGGGGTAGGGGAAAAAAATCAGCCCCAGCATTTT CALARGVGEKNQPQHF
TRBJ2-5 TRBV7-8 - - TGTGCCAGCAGCCCCTCAGGGAACTTACAAGAGACCCAGTACTTC CASSPSGNLQETQYF
TRBJ1-5 TRBV28 - few TGTGCCAGCAGCGCGCAGAACCTACCGCCCCAGCATTTT CASSAQNLPPQHF